This T cell receptor beta chain was recorded in a study of blood T cell repertoires in COVID-19. This clone came up once. Germline CDR1 is SGHRS and CDR2 is YFSETQ. The V and J ends lost 3 bases and 5 bases, in that order; junction bases with no gene match: 2. The CDR3 runs to 13 residues. Per the original methods: Reference gene primers were amplified, and this amplification served to estimate nucleated cell counts. TCRdb's copy holds only in-frame clones and misses some; the assay was immunoSEQ multiplex PCR. V and J calls and clone size are copied from that table; D and trimming were computed from the DNA. The sample yields around 200,000 clones, 80% to 90% seen once.

The receptor was derived from a woman under 30 who had recovered from COVID-19. The chain has TRBV5-1 and TRBJ1-5; 7 bases match TRBD1. Sequencing input: peripheral blood. CDR3 region: CASSWTGDQPQHF. CDR3 bases: TGCGCCAGCAGCTGGACAGGAGATCAGCCCCAGCATTTT.